This T cell receptor (beta chain) appears in the sequencing data of a study of breast tumors, draining lymph nodes, adjacent tissues listed by TCRdb under 2016. With regard to the full study: In breast cancer patients, the study compared the TCR beta repertoires of tumor, adjacent nontumor tissue and axillary lymph nodes. The study was designed to assess the relationships and possible T-cell exchange between tumor, surrounding tissue and draining lymph node repertoires in human breast cancer. Study-wide findings and limitations: In luminal-like breast cancer, tumor and nontumor tissue repertoires resembled each other significantly more than in basal-like breast cancer. The data were judged consistent with most tumor T cells deriving from the lymph node and then expanding within tumor tissue. Tumor T-cell repertoires showed less diversity than lymph node repertoires and more diversity than nontumor tissue repertoires, and tumor T-cell repertoires showed preferential V and J gene usage. Rather than being directly demonstrated, the conclusion that tumor T cells originate in lymph nodes was presented as consistent with a hypothesis.

About this clonotype itself: Its antigen remains unidentified. Base qualities are not provided; no much larger clone lies one nucleotide away.

Sequencing used an Illumina HiSeq 2000. TCR beta chain libraries were generated by multiplex PCR amplification. The amplified TCR beta chain products were analyzed by high-throughput sequencing. TCRdb ran its own pipeline on the public reads, namely fastp trimming at Q25 and MiXCR clone calling, and kept in-frame beta chains. For every CDR3 protein sequence, its rows merge into one entry that carries the most common genes and DNA. The sample has some 120,000 distinct CDR3 sequences on record, approximately 21% of them singletons. Over 2% of the sample comes from the top ten. V is trimmed back by 4 bases and J by 8 bases, and the junction contains 9 bases that no gene match accounts for. From the germline V gene (reference sequence), CDR1 is LNHDA and CDR2 is SQIVND. From the cysteine through the phenylalanine, the CDR3 covers 15 amino acids. Only CDR3 DNA is held: 45 bases, read in frame from base 1.

The lymph node samples were taken from the axillary draining lymph nodes of breast cancer patients. Specimen: axillary lymph node tissue. Rearrangement joined TRBV19 to TRBJ2-1, with TRBD1 matching 9 junction bases. The clonotype comes from a female donor with breast cancer. Some clones in this sample may be carry-over from other donors' samples. CDR3 loop: CASSRQGQGSDEQFF. The DNA reads as follows: TGTGCCAGTAGTAGGCAGGGACAGGGTAGTGATGAGCAGTTCTTC.